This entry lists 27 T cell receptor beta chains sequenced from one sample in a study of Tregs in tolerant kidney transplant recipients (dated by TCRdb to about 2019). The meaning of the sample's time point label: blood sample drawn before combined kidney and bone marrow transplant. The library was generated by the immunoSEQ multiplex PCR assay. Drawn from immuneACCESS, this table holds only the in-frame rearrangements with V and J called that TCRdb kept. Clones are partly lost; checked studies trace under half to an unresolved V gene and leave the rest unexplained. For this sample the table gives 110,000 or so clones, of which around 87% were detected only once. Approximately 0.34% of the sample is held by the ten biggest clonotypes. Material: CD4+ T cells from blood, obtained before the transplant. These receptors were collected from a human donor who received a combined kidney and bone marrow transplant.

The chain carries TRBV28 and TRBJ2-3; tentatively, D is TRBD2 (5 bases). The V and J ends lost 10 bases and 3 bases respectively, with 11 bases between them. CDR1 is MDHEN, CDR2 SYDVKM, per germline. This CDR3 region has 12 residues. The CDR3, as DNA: TGTGCCACCAATCGGAGGACAGATACGCAGTATTTT. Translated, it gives CATNRRTDTQYF.

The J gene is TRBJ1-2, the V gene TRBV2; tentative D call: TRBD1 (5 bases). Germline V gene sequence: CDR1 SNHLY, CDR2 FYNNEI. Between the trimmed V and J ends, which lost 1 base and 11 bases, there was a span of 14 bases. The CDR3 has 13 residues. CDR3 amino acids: CASSEEWQGEYTF. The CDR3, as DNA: TGTGCCAGCAGTGAAGAATGGCAGGGTGAATACACCTTC.

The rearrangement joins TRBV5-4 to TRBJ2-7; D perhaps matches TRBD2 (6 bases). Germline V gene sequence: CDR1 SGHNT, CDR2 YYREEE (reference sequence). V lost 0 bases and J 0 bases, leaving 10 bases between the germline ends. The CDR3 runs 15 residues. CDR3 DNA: TGTGCCAGCAGCTTGGACCGGGAGAGCTCCTACGAGCAGTACTTC. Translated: CASSLDRESSYEQYF.

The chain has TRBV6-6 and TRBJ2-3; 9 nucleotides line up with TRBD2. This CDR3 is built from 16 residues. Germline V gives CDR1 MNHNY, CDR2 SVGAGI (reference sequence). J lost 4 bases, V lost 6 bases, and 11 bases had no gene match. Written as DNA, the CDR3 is TGTGCCAGCAGCCTACCCTGGGTAGCGGGAGCAGATACGCAGTATTTT. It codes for CASSLPWVAGADTQYF.

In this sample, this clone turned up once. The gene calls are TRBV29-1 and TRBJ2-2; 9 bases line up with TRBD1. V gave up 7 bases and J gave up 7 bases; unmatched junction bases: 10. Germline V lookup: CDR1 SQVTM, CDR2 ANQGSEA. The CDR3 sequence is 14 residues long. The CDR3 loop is CSALPGQGGGELFF. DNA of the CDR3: TGCAGCGCCCTTCCGGGACAGGGCGGCGGGGAGCTGTTTTTT.

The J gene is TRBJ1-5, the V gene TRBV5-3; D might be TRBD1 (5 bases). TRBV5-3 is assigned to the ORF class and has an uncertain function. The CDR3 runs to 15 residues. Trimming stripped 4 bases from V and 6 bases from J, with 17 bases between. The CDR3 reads CARSRARGVGQPQHF. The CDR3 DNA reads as TGTGCCAGAAGCCGAGCTCGGGGGGTAGGTCAGCCCCAGCATTTT.

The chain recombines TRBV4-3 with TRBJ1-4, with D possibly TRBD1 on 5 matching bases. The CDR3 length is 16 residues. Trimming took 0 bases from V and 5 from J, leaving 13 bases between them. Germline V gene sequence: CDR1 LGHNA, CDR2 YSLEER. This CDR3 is CASSQDRAGWNEKLFF. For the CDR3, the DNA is TGCGCCAGCAGCCAAGATCGGGCAGGGTGGAATGAAAAACTGTTTTTT.

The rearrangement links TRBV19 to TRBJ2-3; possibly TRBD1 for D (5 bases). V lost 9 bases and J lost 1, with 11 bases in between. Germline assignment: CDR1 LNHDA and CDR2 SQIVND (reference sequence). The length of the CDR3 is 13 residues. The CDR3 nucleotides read TGTGCCAGCCAGGGATGGGGCACAGATACGCAGTATTTT. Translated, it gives CASQGWGTDTQYF.

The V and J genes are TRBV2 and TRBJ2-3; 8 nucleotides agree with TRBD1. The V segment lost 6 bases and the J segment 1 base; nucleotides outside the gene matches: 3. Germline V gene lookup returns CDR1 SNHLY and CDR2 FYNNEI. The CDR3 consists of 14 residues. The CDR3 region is CASRKTGGTDTQYF. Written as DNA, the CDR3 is TGTGCCAGCAGGAAGACAGGGGGCACAGATACGCAGTATTTT.

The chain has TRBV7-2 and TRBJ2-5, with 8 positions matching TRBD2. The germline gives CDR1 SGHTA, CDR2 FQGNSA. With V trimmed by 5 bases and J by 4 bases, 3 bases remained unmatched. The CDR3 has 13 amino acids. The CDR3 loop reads CASSLGLAETQYF. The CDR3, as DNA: TGTGCCAGCAGCCTAGGACTAGCAGAGACCCAGTACTTC.

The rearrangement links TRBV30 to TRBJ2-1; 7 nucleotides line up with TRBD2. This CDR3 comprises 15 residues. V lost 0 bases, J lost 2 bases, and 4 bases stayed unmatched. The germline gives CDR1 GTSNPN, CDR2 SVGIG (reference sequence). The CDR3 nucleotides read TGTGCCTGGAGTGTTGGGAGCGGGGCCTACAATGAGCAGTTCTTC. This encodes CAWSVGSGAYNEQFF. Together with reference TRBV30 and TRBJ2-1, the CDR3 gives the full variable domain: SQTIHQWPATLVQPVGSPLSLECTVEGTSNPNLYWYRQAAGRGLQLLFYSVGIGQISSEVPQNLSASRPQDRQFILSSKKLLLSDSGFYLCAWSVGSGAYNEQFFGPGTRLTVL.

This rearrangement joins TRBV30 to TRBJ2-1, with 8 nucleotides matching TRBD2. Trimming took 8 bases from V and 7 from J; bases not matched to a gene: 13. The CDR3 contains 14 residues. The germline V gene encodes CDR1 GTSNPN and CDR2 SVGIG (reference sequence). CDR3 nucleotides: TGTGCCCTGAAGTCGGGGGGGTGGGAGAATGAGCAGTTCTTC. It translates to CALKSGGWENEQFF. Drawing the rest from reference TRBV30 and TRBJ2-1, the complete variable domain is SQTIHQWPATLVQPVGSPLSLECTVEGTSNPNLYWYRQAAGRGLQLLFYSVGIGQISSEVPQNLSASRPQDRQFILSSKKLLLSDSGFYLCALKSGGWENEQFFGPGTRLTVL.

The DNA for the CDR3 is TGTGCCAGCAGTTCAGGGGCAGATACGCAGTATTTT. This translates into CASSSGADTQYF. The rearrangement uses TRBV28 and TRBJ2-3; possibly TRBD1 for D (6 bases). The length of the CDR3 is 12 residues. Germline V lookup: CDR1 MDHEN, CDR2 SYDVKM. V was clipped by 4 bases and J by 4 bases, with 6 bases between them.

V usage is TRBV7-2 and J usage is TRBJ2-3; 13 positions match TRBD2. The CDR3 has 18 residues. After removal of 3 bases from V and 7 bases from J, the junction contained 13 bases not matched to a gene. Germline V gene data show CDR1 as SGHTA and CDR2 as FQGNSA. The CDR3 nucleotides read TGTGCCAGCAGCTTCCTTGGGACTAGCGGGGACCGGACACATACGCAGTATTTT. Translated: CASSFLGTSGDRTHTQYF.

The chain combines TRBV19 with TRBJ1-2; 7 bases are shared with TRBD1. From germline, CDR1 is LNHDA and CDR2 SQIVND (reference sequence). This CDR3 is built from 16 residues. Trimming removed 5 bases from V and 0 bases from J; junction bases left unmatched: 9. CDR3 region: CASSVPGQGANYGYTF. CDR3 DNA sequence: TGTGCCAGTAGTGTACCCGGCCAGGGGGCTAACTATGGCTACACCTTC.

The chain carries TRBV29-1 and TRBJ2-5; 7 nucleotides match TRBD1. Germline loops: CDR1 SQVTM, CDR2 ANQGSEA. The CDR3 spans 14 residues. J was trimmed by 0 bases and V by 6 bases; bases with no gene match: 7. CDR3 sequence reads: CSVVGQQHQETQYF. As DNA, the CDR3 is TGCAGCGTGGTGGGACAGCAGCACCAAGAGACCCAGTACTTC.

CDR3 bases: TGTGCCAGCAGTGCGGGGGGGGCTTCCAATCAGCCCCAGCATTTT. Protein product: CASSAGGASNQPQHF. The gene calls are TRBV6-1 and TRBJ1-5, with D maybe TRBD1 (6 bases). Between the trimmed V and J ends, which lost 4 bases and 3 bases, there was a span of 13 bases. The CDR3 is made up of 15 amino acids. Germline V gene lookup returns CDR1 MNHNS and CDR2 SASEGT.

The CDR3 DNA sequence: TGTGCCAGCAGTTATAGGGGGCGGGAGGGCCAAGAGACCCAGTACTTC. This sequence encodes CASSYRGREGQETQYF. This chain joins TRBV6-5 and TRBJ2-5, with 9 bases identical to TRBD2. Trimming took 3 bases from V and 1 from J; bases not matched to a gene: 6. CDR1 is MNHEY and CDR2 is SVGAGI in the germline V gene. CDR3 length: 16 amino acids.

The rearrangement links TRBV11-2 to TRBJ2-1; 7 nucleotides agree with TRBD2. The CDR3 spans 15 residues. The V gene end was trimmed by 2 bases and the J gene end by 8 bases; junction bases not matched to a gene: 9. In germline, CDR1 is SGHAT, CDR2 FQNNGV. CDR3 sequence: CASSLLGLSSDEQFF. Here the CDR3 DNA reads TGTGCCAGCAGCTTATTGGGACTATCCTCCGATGAGCAGTTCTTC.

The CDR3 region has the DNA TGTGCCAGCCTTCTCCCTGGGGCCAACGTCCTGACTTTC. Protein sequence: CASLLPGANVLTF. The chain has TRBV6-5 and TRBJ2-6; no clear D. V was pared by 8 bases and J by 2 bases, with 7 bases between. CDR1 and CDR2 from the germline V gene are MNHEY and SVGAGI. The CDR3 has 13 amino acids.

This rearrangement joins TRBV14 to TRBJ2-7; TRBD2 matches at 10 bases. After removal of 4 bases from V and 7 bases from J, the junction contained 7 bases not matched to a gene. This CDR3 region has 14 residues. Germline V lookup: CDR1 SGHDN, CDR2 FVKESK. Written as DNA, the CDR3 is TGTGCCAGCAGCCGCACCGGACTAGCGGAAGAGCAGTACTTC. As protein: CASSRTGLAEEQYF.

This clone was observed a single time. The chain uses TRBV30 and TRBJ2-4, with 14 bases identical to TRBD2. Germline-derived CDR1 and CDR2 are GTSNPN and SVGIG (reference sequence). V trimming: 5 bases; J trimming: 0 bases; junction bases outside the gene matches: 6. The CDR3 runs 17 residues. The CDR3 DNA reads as TGTGCCTGGCGCGGGACTAGCGGGGGTCAAGCCAAAAACATTCAGTACTTC. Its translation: CAWRGTSGGQAKNIQYF.

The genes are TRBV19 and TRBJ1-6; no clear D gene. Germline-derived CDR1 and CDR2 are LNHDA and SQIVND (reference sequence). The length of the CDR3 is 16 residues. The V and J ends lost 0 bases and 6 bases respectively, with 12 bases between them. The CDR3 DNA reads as TGTGCCAGTAGTATAGACGCCGGAGATCCTAATTCACCCCTCCACTTT. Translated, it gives CASSIDAGDPNSPLHF.

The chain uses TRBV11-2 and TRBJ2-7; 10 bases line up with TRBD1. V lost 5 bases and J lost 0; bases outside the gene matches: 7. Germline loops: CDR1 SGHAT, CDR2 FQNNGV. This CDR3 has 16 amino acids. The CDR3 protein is CASSPRGTGASYEQYF. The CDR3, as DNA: TGTGCCAGCAGCCCAAGGGGGACAGGGGCCTCCTACGAGCAGTACTTC.

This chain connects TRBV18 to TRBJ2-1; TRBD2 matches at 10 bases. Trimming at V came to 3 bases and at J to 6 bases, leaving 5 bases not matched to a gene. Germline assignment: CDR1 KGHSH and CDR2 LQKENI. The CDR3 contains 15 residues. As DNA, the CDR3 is TGTGCCAGCTCACCTCTAGCGGGAGAGGGCAATGAGCAGTTCTTC. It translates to CASSPLAGEGNEQFF.

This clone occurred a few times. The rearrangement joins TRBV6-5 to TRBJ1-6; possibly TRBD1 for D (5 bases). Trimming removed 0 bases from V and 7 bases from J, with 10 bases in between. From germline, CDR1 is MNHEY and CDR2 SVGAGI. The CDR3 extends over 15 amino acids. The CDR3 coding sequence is TGTGCCAGCAGTTACTCGTGGCCAGGGAATTCACCCCTCCACTTT. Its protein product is CASSYSWPGNSPLHF.

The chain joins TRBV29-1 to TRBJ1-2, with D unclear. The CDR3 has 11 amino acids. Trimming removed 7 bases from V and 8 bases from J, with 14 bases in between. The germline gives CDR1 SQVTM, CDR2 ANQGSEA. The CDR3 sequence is CSGSNLGGYTF. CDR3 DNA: TGCAGCGGGTCAAACCTAGGAGGCTACACCTTC.